The entry below gives a single TCR beta chain sequence along with its context. The antigen is undetermined. At sampling all donors were nominally healthy, likely with unrecorded immune exposures. The sample belongs to a study of cytomegalovirus exposure and HLA in healthy donors. Study conclusions and caveats: According to the study, 160 or so TCR beta chains were cytomegalovirus-associated. Sequencing depth across donors, presence/absence analyses assumed, was roughly uniform.

This CDR3 is built from 14 residues. From germline, CDR1 is KGHSH and CDR2 LQKENI. The ends were cut back, 6 bases at V and 4 bases at J, with 13 bases in the middle. Primers for the PCR totalled 60 Vbeta and 13 Jbeta. Only in-frame clones appear in the TCRdb table, and some are missing; sequencing was by immunoSEQ multiplex PCR. This sample has around 57,000 clones, with around 90% found just once. This chain uses TRBV18 with TRBJ1-5; D might be TRBD1 (5 bases). The specimen sequenced was PBMCs. The receptor was isolated from a man younger than 40 in good health and CMV-seropositive. The CDR3 nucleotides are TGTGCCAGCTCCCTGGACAAGGGAAATCAGCCCCAGCATTTT. Its translation: CASSLDKGNQPQHF.